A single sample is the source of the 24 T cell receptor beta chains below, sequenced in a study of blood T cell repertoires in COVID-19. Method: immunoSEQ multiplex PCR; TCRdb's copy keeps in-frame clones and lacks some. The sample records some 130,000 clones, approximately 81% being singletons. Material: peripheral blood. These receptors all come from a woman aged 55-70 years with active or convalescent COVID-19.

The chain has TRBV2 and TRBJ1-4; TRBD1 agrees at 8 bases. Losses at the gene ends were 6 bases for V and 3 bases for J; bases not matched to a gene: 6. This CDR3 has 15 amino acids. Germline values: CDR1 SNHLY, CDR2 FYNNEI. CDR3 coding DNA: TGTGCCAGCAGACTCAGGGGGCAGGCTAATGAAAAACTGTTTTTT. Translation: CASRLRGQANEKLFF.

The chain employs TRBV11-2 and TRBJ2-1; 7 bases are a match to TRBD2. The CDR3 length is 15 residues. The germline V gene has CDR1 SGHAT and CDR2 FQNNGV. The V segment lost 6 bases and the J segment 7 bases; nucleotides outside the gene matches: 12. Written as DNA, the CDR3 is TGTGCCAGCAGGCCCCCCAACGGGAGGTTGAATGAGCAGTTCTTC. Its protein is CASRPPNGRLNEQFF. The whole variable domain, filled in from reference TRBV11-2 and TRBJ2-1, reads EAGVAQSPRYKIIEKRQSVAFWCNPISGHATLYWYQQILGQGPKLLIQFQNNGVVDDSQLPKDRFSAERLKGVDSTLKIQPAKLEDSAVYLCASRPPNGRLNEQFFGPGTRLTVL.

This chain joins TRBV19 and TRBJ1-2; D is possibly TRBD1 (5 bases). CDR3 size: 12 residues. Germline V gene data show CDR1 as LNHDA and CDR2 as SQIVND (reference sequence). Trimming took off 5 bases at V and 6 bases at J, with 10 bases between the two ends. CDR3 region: CASSQGKDGYTF. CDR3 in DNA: TGTGCCAGTAGTCAGGGTAAAGATGGCTACACCTTC.

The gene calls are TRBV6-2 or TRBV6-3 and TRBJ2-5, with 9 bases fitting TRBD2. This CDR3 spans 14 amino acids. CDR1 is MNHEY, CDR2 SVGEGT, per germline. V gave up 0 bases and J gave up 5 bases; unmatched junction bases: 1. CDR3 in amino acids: CASSYSRGGETQYF. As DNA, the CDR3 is TGTGCCAGCAGTTACTCGCGGGGGGGGGAGACCCAGTACTTC.

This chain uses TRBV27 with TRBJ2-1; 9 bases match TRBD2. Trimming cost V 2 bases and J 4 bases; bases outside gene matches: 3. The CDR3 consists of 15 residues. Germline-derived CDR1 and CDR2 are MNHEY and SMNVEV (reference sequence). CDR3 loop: CASSLGLAGYNEQFF. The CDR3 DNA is TGTGCCAGCAGTTTAGGCCTAGCGGGGTACAATGAGCAGTTCTTC.

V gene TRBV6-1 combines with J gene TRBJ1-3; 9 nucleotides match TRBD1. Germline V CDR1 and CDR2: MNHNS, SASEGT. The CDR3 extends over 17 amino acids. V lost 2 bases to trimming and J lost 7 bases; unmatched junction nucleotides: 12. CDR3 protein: CASSEQGQGIQGNTIYF. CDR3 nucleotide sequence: TGTGCCAGCAGTGAACAAGGACAGGGGATACAGGGGAACACCATATATTTT.

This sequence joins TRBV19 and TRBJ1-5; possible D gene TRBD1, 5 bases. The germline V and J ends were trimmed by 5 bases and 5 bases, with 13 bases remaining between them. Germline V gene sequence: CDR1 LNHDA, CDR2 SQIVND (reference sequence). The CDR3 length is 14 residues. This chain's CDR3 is CASSGAMGYQPQHF. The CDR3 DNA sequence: TGTGCCAGTAGTGGGGCGATGGGATATCAGCCCCAGCATTTT.

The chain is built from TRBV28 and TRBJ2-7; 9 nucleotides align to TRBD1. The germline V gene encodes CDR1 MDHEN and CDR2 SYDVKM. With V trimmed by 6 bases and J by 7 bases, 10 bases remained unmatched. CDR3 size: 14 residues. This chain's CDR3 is CASRSGTGPAEQYV. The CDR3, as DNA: TGTGCCAGCAGAAGCGGGACAGGGCCAGCGGAGCAGTACGTC.

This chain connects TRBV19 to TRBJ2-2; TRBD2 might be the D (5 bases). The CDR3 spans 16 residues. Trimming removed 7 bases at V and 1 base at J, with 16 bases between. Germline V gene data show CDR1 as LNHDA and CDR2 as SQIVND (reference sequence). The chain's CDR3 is CASTDPRRGNTGELFF. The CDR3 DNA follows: TGTGCCAGTACCGACCCGAGACGGGGGAACACCGGGGAGCTGTTTTTT.

The CDR3 protein is CASRLGQGAAFF. The CDR3, as DNA: TGTGCCAGCAGACTTGGACAGGGCGCCGCTTTCTTT. The chain joins TRBV28 to TRBJ1-1; 8 bases fit TRBD1. The germline CDR1 and CDR2 sequences are MDHEN and SYDVKM. CDR3 length: 12 residues. V dropped 6 bases and J dropped 11; count of bases not matched to a gene: 8.

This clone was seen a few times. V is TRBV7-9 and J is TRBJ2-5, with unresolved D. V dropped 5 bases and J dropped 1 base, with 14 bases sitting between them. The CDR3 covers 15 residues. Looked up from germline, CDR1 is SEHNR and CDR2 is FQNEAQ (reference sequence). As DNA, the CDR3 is TGTGCCAGCAGCCCCCCGGGTAGCAGCCAAGAGACCCAGTACTTC. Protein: CASSPPGSSQETQYF.

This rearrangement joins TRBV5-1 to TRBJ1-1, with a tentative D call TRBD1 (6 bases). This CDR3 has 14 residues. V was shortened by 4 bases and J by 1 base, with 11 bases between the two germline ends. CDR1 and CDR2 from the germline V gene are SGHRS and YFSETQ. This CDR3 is CASSPGTQNTEAFF. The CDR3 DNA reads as TGCGCCAGCAGCCCGGGGACACAGAACACTGAAGCTTTCTTT.

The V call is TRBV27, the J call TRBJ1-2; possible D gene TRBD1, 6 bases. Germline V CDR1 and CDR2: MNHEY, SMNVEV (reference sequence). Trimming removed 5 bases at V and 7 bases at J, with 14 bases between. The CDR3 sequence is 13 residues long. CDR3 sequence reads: CASSPTGFSGYTF. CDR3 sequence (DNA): TGTGCCAGCAGTCCCACAGGGTTCAGTGGCTACACCTTC.

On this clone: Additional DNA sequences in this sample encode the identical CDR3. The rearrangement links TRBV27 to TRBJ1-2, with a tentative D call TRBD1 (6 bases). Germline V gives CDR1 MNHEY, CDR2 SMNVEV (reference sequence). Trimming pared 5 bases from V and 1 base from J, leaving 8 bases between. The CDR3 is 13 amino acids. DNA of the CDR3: TGTGCCAGCAGTCCACAGGGTAACTATGGCTACACCTTC. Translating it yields CASSPQGNYGYTF.

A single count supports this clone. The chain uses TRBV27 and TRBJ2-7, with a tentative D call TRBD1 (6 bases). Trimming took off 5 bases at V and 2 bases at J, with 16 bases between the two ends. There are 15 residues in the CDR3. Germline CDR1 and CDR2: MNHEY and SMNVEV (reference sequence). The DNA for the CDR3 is TGTGCCAGCAGTCTGAGGTGGGGGCCTCCCTACGAGCAGTACTTC. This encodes CASSLRWGPPYEQYF.

CDR3 sequence: CASSLREGGTGELFF. In DNA, the CDR3 is TGTGCCAGCAGCCTTAGGGAGGGCGGCACCGGGGAGCTGTTTTTT. The chain employs TRBV6-5 and TRBJ2-2, with 7 bases that match TRBD2. The trim removed 6 bases at V and 4 bases at J, leaving 8 bases unmatched. In germline, CDR1 is MNHEY, CDR2 SVGAGI. The CDR3 consists of 15 residues.

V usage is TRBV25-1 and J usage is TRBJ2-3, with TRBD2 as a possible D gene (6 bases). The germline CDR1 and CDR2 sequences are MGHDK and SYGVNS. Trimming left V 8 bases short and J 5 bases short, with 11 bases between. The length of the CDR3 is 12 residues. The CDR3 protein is CASDPGGDTQYF. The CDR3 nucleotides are TGTGCCAGCGACCCCGGGGGAGATACGCAGTATTTT. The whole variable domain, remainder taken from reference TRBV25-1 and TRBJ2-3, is EADIYQTPRYLVIGTGKKITLECSQTMGHDKMYWYQQDPGMELHLIHYSYGVNSTEKGDLSSESTVSRIRTEHFPLTLESARPSHTSQYLCASDPGGDTQYFGPGTRLTVL.

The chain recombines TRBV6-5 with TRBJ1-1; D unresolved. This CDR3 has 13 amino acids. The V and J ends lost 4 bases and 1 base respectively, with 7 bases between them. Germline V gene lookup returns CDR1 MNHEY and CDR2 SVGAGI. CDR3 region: CASSFRQNTEAFF. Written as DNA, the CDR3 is TGTGCCAGCAGTTTCCGACAGAACACTGAAGCTTTCTTT.

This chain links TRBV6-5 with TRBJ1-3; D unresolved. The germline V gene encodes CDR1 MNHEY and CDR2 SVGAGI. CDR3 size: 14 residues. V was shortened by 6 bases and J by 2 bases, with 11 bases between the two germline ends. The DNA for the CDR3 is TGTGCCAGCAGCCCCGCCAACACTGGAAACACCATATATTTT. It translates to CASSPANTGNTIYF.

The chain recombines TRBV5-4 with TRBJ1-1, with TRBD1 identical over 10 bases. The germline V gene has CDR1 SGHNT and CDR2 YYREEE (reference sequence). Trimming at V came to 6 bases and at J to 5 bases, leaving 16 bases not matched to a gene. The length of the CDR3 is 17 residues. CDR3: CASTRSRTGGDRTEAFF. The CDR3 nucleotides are TGTGCCAGCACCAGATCACGGACAGGGGGGGATCGGACTGAAGCTTTCTTT.

CDR3 sequence: CASSWGGRSYEQYF. Written as DNA, the CDR3 is TGTGCCAGCAGTTGGGGGGGGCGTTCCTACGAGCAGTACTTC. The chain is built from TRBV6-2 or TRBV6-3 and TRBJ2-7; D possibly corresponds to TRBD2 (7 bases). CDR3 size: 14 residues. Trimming pared 4 bases from V and 1 base from J, leaving 11 bases between. Germline loops: CDR1 MNHEY, CDR2 SVGEGT.

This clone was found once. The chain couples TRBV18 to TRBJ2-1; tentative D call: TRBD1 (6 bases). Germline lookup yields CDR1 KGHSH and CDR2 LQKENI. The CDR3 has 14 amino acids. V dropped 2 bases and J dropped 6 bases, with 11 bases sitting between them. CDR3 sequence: CASSPTSGVNEQFF. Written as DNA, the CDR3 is TGTGCCAGCTCACCAACTTCAGGGGTCAATGAGCAGTTCTTC.

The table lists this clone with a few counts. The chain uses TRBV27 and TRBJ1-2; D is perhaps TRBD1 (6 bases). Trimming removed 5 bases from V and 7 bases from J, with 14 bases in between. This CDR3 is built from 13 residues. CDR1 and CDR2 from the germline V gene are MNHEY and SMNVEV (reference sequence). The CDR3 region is CASSTGSVGGYTF. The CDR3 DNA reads TGTGCCAGCAGTACAGGGTCGGTGGGTGGCTACACCTTC.

The CDR3 DNA sequence: TGTGCCATCAGTGAGTCGAGCGGGGGGTATGCCGGGGCCAACGTCCTGACTTTC. Its translation is CAISESSGGYAGANVLTF. The chain has TRBV10-3 and TRBJ2-6; 9 bases fit TRBD2. Unmatched junction bases numbered 7, after V lost 0 bases and J lost 4 bases. CDR1 ENHRY and CDR2 SYGVKD come from the germline V gene. The CDR3 has 18 residues.